The rows below give T cell receptor beta chains drawn from one sample of a study of T cell repertoires in cytomegalovirus infection. TCRdb fed the reads into MiXCR, producing one record per CDR3 protein. The data show around 310,000 distinct CDR3 sequences, with roughly 15% seen just once and around 12% held by the top ten. The specimen sequenced was PBMCs. These receptors all come from a human donor in good health (CMV status not recorded). Some clones in this sample may be carry-over from other donors' samples. The CDR3 runs from the conserved cysteine through the conserved F or W. The order of the fields is J gene, V gene, D gene, clone size, CDR3 protein, CDR3 DNA. The D gene is left open where the match is weak. Not every row has a clone size; where given, it reads once, few, many or a size class.

TRBJ2-7 TRBV6-5 . few CASSYSPEYSYEQYF TGTGCCAGCAGTTACTCGCCGGAGTACTCCTACGAGCAGTACTTC
TRBJ2-3 TRBV5-5 . . CASSFPGADTQYF TGTGCCAGCAGCTTTCCAGGGGCAGATACGCAGTATTTT
TRBJ2-1 TRBV24-1 . . CATSDPTQGRTNEQFF TGTGCCACCAGTGATCCTACTCAAGGCCGAACGAATGAGCAGTTCTTC
TRBJ1-1 TRBV2 . few CASSEDGVRAFF TGTGCCAGCAGCGAGGACGGGGTTCGAGCTTTCTTT
TRBJ2-7 TRBV7-9 TRBD1 . CASSLALGQSRYEQYF TGTGCCAGCAGCTTAGCGTTGGGACAGTCACGCTACGAGCAGTACTTC
TRBJ1-5 TRBV6-2/TRBV6-3 . . CASSYGGTVDQPQHF TGTGCCAGCAGTTACGGAGGGACGGTCGATCAGCCCCAGCATTTT
TRBJ1-2 TRBV7-2 . many CASSPWERGIGYTF TGTGCCAGCAGCCCATGGGAGCGGGGGATCGGCTACACCTTC
TRBJ2-1 TRBV11-2 . . CASSPQGLWGPGNNEQFF TGTGCCAGCAGTCCTCAGGGTCTATGGGGCCCTGGCAACAATGAGCAGTTCTTC
TRBJ1-3 TRBV5-1 . . CASSLEFGGAGNTIYF TGCGCCAGCAGCTTGGAATTCGGGGGAGCTGGAAACACCATATATTTT
TRBJ2-3 TRBV10-3 TRBD2 few CAISEGLAGSDTQYF TGTGCCATCAGTGAAGGGCTAGCGGGGTCTGATACGCAGTATTTT
TRBJ2-1 TRBV7-2 . many CASSLSGTLSYNEQFF TGTGCCAGCAGCTTATCCGGGACTCTTTCCTACAATGAGCAGTTCTTC
TRBJ1-6 TRBV12-3/TRBV12-4 . . CASSLRDNAPLHF TGTGCCAGCAGTTTAAGGGATAATGCACCCCTCCACTTT
TRBJ2-7 TRBV5-1 TRBD1 . CASSWRTGDEQYF TGCGCCAGCAGCTGGAGGACAGGGGACGAGCAGTACTTC
TRBJ2-1 TRBV12-3/TRBV12-4 . few CASSLMEGRNEQFF TGTGCCAGCAGTTTGATGGAGGGGCGGAATGAGCAGTTCTTC
TRBJ1-2 TRBV15 . few CATSPRLGWEDGYTF TGTGCCACCAGCCCCCGCCTGGGGTGGGAGGATGGCTACACCTTC
TRBJ1-5 TRBV7-2 TRBD1 many CASSRTTGASNQPQHF TGTGCCAGCAGCCGAACGACAGGGGCTAGCAATCAGCCCCAGCATTTT
TRBJ2-7 TRBV11-2 . . CASSLDALATGPYEQYF TGTGCCAGCAGCTTAGATGCACTAGCTACGGGCCCCTACGAGCAGTACTTC
TRBJ1-4 TRBV2 . few CASRLTRDEKLFF TGTGCCAGCAGACTCACACGGGACGAAAAACTGTTTTTT
TRBJ1-2 TRBV6-1 . many CASRSGGILSGYTF TGTGCCAGTCGAAGCGGGGGGATTTTGTCCGGCTACACCTTC
TRBJ2-3 TRBV27 TRBD1 . CASSLLQGVRTDTQYF TGTGCCAGCAGTCTACTCCAGGGGGTCCGCACAGATACGCAGTATTTT
TRBJ1-5 TRBV19 . few CASSIVRQGNQPQHF TGTGCCAGTAGTATAGTTAGGCAGGGGAATCAGCCCCAGCATTTT
TRBJ1-1 TRBV6-5 TRBD1 once CASSKQGLPNTEAFF TGTGCCAGCAGCAAACAGGGGCTGCCGAACACTGAAGCTTTCTTT
TRBJ1-1 TRBV6-5 TRBD1 . CASSYSIQGARTEAFF TGTGCCAGCAGTTACTCGATACAGGGGGCCAGAACTGAAGCTTTCTTT
TRBJ2-1 TRBV28 . few CASSLYRGASNEQFF TGTGCCAGCAGTTTATATCGGGGGGCATCAAATGAGCAGTTCTTC
TRBJ1-6 TRBV28 TRBD1 . CASSPGQAVNSPLHF TGTGCCAGCAGTCCCGGACAGGCCGTAAATTCACCCCTCCACTTT
TRBJ1-3 TRBV6-1 . . CASSESNGRNTIYF TGTGCCAGCAGTGAGTCAAACGGGCGAAACACCATATATTTT
TRBJ2-1 TRBV6-2/TRBV6-3 TRBD2 . CASSGETSGGEQFF TGTGCCAGCAGCGGCGAGACTAGCGGGGGAGAGCAGTTCTTC
TRBJ1-2 TRBV4-1 TRBD1 few CASSPWRDRMNYGYTF TGCGCCAGCAGCCCTTGGCGGGACAGAATGAACTATGGCTACACCTTC
TRBJ1-5 TRBV28 . . CASSPPGPQHF TGTGCCAGCAGCCCCCCTGGTCCCCAGCATTTT
TRBJ1-5 TRBV6-2/TRBV6-3 . few CASRSSGINQPQHF TGTGCCAGCAGGAGCTCCGGGATCAATCAGCCCCAGCATTTT
TRBJ1-1 TRBV28 TRBD1 many CASSSPGQGANTEAFF TGTGCCAGCAGTTCACCGGGACAGGGGGCTAACACTGAAGCTTTCTTT
TRBJ2-5 TRBV12-3/TRBV12-4 TRBD2 many CASSLTSGGGALETQYF TGTGCCAGCAGTTTAACCTCTGGCGGGGGAGCTCTAGAGACCCAGTACTTC
TRBJ1-1 TRBV20-1 . many CSARDPLEKGGIRAFF TGCAGTGCTAGAGATCCCCTCGAAAAGGGTGGAATTCGGGCTTTCTTT
TRBJ1-2 TRBV6-1 . many CATGSGAATLFDGYTF TGTGCCACCGGGTCTGGGGCAGCTACTTTATTCGATGGCTACACCTTC
TRBJ1-1 TRBV20-1 . . CNRRRGGPGTEAFF TGCAATCGCCGGAGGGGGGGCCCTGGGACTGAAGCTTTCTTT
TRBJ2-1 TRBV4-1 TRBD2 . CASRRLAGAYNEQLF TGCGCCAGCAGACGATTAGCGGGGGCTTACAATGAGCAGCTCTTC
TRBJ1-2 TRBV10-3 TRBD1 few CAIRRDREYGYTF TGTGCCATCAGACGGGACAGGGAGTATGGCTACACCTTC
TRBJ2-7 TRBV7-9 . . CASSLVGGTYEQYF TGTGCCAGCAGCTTAGTCGGGGGCACCTACGAGCAGTACTTC
TRBJ1-1 TRBV13 . . CASTPEAVSDTEAFF TGTGCCAGCACCCCAGAAGCTGTTTCCGACACTGAAGCTTTCTTT
TRBJ1-1 TRBV12-3/TRBV12-4 . many CASRPGVNTEAFF TGTGCCAGCAGGCCAGGGGTGAACACTGAAGCTTTCTTT
TRBJ2-7 TRBV2 TRBD2 . CASRGGGGWGTTYEQYF TGTGCCAGCAGAGGCGGGGGGGGTTGGGGGACTACCTACGAGCAGTACTTC
TRBJ1-1 TRBV19 . many CASSIGDGYTEAFF TGTGCCAGTAGTATTGGGGACGGGTACACTGAAGCTTTCTTT
TRBJ1-2 TRBV7-2 TRBD1 many CASSPRDRGLLAF TGTGCCAGCAGCCCGAGGGACAGGGGCCTTCTCGCCTTC